This T cell receptor beta chain emerged from a study of post-analysis software for immune sequencing data. General observations from the study: Patients with multiple sclerosis recorded significantly lower normalized Chao1 diversity than controls, the study found.

Presence of unique molecular identifiers characterized the TCR beta cDNA libraries. Hundreds of thousands of cDNA molecules came from around 1 to 10 million T cells. TCRdb re-called the PCR reads through MiXCR, storing one row per CDR3 protein. The table records under 200,000 distinct CDR3 sequences, 35% to 40% of them present only once. This clonotype was counted between two and nine times. Its antigen is not identified. At one of its ends the junction is not consistent with the germline gene, which may arise from a read error. This clonotype was sampled from a girl aged 10 to 17 with multiple sclerosis. This specimen consisted of blood, obtained after autologous hematopoietic stem cell transplantation.

The CDR3 nucleotides are TGTGCCAGCGGCTTAGCTGACAGGGGGCTGCTGTTCTTC. The encoded protein is CASGLADRGLLFF. The chain carries TRBV7-9 and TRBJ2-1; 10 bases align to TRBD1. Germline V gene data show CDR1 as SEHNR and CDR2 as FQNEAQ (reference sequence). There are 13 residues in the CDR3.